The T cell receptor (beta chain) under discussion was sequenced for a study of technical replicates of blood from several donors. Profiled with immunoSEQ multiplex PCR; TCRdb holds only in-frame clones, not every one. The sample includes about 85,000 clones, roughly 94% of them seen just once. This clone was seen once. The receptor comes from a human donor in good health. Sequencing used T cells isolated from PBMCs.

The CDR3 loop is CASSLLREVLQSSYEQYF. The CDR3 DNA follows: TGTGCCAGCAGTTTATTGCGGGAGGTTCTCCAGAGCTCCTACGAGCAGTACTTC. V is TRBV27 and J is TRBJ2-7, with 8 nucleotides matching TRBD2. CDR1 and CDR2 from the germline V gene are MNHEY and SMNVEV (reference sequence). This CDR3 comprises 18 residues. With 1 base clipped from V and 0 bases from J, the junction kept 11 bases outside the gene matches.